Below, one T cell receptor beta chain is given with its context. Its antigen is currently unknown. This entry comes from a study of early T cells in non-severe SARS-CoV-2 infection. Study in general: Whole-blood bulk RNA, unsorted, was sequenced, and chains were unpaired. Study-level points and caveats: Matching against VDJdb likely underestimated virus-specific expansions, favoring anti-spike CD8.

The CDR3 is 14 residues long. V dropped 3 bases and J dropped 7; count of bases not matched to a gene: 5. Tagging with unique molecular identifiers was applied to individual cDNA molecules. Via MiXCR, TCRdb re-called the 5' RACE reads, giving one row per CDR3 protein. In the table there are some 82,000 distinct CDR3 sequences, 9% to 14% of which are singletons. The TCR originated in an adult who was a healthcare worker with PCR-confirmed SARS-CoV-2 infection or an uninfected control (not recorded which). The chain carries TRBV12-3 or TRBV12-4 and TRBJ2-2, with TRBD1 matching over 7 bases. The sequencing sample was made of whole blood. The CDR3 DNA follows: TGTGCCAGCAGTTTTAGACAGGGCAGCGGGGAGCTGTTTTTT. It specifies CASSFRQGSGELFF.